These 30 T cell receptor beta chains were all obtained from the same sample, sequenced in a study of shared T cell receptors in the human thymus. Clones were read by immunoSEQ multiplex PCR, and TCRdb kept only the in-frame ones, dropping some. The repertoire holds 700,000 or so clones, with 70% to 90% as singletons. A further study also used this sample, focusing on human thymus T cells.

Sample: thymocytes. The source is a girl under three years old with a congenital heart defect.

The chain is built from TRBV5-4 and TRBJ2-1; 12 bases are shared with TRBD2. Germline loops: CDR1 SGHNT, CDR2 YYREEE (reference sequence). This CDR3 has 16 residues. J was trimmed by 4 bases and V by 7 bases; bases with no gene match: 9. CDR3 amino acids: CASRLTSGGQYNEQFF. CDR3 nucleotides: TGTGCCAGCCGTTTGACTAGCGGGGGCCAATACAATGAGCAGTTCTTC.

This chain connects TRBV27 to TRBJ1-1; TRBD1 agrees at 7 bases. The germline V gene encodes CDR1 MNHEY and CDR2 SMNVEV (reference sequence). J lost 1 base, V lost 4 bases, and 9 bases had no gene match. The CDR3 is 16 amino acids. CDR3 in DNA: TGTGCCAGCAGTTCGACAGGGACCAACACGAACACTGAAGCTTTCTTT. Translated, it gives CASSSTGTNTNTEAFF.

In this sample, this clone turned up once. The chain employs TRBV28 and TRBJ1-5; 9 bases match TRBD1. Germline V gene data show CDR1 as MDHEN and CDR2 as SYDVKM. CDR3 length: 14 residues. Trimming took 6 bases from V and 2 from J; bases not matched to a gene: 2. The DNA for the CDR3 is TGTGCCAGCAGATGGACAGGGGGCAATCAGCCCCAGCATTTT. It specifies CASRWTGGNQPQHF.

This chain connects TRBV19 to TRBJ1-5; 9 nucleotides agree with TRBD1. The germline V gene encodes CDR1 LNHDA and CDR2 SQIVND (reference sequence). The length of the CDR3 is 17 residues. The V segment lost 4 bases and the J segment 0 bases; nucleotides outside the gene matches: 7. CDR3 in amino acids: CASSTPGQGPSNQPQHF. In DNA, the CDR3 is TGTGCCAGTAGTACCCCGGGACAGGGACCTAGCAATCAGCCCCAGCATTTT.

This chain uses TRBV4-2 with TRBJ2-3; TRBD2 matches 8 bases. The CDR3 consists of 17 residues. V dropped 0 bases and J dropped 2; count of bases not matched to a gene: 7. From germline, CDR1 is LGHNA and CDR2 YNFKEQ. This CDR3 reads CASSQDGAGGHTDTQYF. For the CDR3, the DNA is TGTGCCAGCAGCCAAGATGGGGCGGGGGGTCACACAGATACGCAGTATTTT.

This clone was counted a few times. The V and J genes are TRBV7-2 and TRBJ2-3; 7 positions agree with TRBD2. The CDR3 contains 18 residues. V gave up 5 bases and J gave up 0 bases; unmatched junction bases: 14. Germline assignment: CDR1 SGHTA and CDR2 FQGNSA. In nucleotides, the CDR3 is TGTGCCAGCAGCCCGCGGGAGCGGGGAACCCCGAGCACAGATACGCAGTATTTT. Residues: CASSPRERGTPSTDTQYF.

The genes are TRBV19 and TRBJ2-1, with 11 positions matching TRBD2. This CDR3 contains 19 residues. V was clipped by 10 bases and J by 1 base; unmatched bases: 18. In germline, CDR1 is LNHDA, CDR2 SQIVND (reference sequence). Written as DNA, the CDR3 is TGTGCCAATATCCGACTGACTAGCGGGGCCGCCGGGTCCTACAATGAGCAGTTCTTC. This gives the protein CANIRLTSGAAGSYNEQFF. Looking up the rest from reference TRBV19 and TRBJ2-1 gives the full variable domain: DGGITQSPKYLFRKEGQNVTLSCEQNLNHDAMYWYRQDPGQGLRLIYYSQIVNDFQKGDIAEGYSVSREKKESFPLTVTSAQKNPTAFYLCANIRLTSGAAGSYNEQFFGPGTRLTVL.

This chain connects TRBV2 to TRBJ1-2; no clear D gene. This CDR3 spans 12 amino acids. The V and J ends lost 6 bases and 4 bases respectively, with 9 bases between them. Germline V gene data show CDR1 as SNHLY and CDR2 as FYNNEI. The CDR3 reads CASRANAYGYTF. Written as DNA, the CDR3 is TGTGCCAGCAGAGCTAATGCCTATGGCTACACCTTC.

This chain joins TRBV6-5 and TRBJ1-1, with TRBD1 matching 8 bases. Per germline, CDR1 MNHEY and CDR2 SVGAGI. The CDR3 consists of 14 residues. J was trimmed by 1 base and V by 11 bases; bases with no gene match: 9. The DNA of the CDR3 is TGTGCCGGAGGGGACAGGCCCTCGAACACTGAAGCTTTCTTT. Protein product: CAGGDRPSNTEAFF.

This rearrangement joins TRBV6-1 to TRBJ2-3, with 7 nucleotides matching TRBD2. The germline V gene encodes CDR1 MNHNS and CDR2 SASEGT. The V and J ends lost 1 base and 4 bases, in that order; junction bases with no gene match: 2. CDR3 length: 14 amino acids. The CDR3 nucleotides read TGTGCCAGCAGTGAAGGCCGGGAGGCAGATACGCAGTATTTT. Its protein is CASSEGREADTQYF.

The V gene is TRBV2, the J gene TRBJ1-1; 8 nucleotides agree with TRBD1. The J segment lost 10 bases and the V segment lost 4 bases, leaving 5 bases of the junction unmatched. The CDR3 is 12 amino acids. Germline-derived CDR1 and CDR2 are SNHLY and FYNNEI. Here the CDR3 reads CASSGQGRGAFF. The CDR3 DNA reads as TGTGCCAGCAGTGGACAGGGGCGCGGAGCTTTCTTT.

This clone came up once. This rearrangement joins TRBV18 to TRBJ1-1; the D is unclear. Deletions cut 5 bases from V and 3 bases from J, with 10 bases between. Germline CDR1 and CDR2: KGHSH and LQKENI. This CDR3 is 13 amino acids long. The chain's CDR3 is CASSAGFHTEAFF. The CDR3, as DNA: TGTGCCAGCTCAGCCGGGTTCCACACTGAAGCTTTCTTT.

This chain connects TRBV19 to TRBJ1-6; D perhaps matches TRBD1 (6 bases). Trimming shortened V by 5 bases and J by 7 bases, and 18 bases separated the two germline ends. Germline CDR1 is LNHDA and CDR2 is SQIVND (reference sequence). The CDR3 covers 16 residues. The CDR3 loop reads CASSLRTDSPNSPLHF. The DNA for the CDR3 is TGTGCCAGTAGTTTGCGGACGGACAGTCCCAATTCACCCCTCCACTTT.

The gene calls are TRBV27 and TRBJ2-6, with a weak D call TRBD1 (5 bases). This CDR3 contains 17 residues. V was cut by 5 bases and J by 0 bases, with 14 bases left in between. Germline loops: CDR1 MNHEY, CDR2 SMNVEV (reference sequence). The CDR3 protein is CASSVRQTYSGANVLTF. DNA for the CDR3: TGTGCCAGCAGTGTACGACAGACCTACTCTGGGGCCAACGTCCTGACTTTC.

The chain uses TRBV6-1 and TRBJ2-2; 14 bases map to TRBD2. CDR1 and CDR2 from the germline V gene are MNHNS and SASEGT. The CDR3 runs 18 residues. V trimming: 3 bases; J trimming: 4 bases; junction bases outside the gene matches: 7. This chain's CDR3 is CASSERLAGGRVTGELFF. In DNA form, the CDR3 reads TGTGCCAGCAGTGAGAGACTAGCGGGGGGGCGGGTCACCGGGGAGCTGTTTTTT.

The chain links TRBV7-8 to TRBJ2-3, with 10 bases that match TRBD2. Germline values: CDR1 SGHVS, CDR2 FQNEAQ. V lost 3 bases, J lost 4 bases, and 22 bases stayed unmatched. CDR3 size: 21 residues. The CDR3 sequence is CASSFLQGASGGRLPADTQYF. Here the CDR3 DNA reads TGTGCCAGCAGCTTCCTCCAGGGGGCTAGCGGGGGCCGACTCCCCGCAGATACGCAGTATTTT.

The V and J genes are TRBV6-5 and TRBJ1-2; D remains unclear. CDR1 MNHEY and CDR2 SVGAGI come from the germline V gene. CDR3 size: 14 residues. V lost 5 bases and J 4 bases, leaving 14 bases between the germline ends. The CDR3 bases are TGTGCCAGCAGTAGACGTGAGGCCACCTATGGCTACACCTTC. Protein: CASSRREATYGYTF.

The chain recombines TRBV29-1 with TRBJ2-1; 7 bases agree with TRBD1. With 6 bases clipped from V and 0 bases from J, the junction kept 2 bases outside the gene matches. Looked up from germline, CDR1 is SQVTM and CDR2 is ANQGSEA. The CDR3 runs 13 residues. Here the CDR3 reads CSVSGGSYNEQFF. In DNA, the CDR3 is TGCAGCGTGTCAGGGGGCTCCTACAATGAGCAGTTCTTC.

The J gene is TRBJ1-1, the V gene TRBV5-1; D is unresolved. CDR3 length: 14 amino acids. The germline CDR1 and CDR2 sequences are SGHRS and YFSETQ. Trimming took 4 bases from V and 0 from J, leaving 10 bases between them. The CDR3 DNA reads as TGCGCCAGCAGCGGGAGCAATCTGAACACTGAAGCTTTCTTT. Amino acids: CASSGSNLNTEAFF.

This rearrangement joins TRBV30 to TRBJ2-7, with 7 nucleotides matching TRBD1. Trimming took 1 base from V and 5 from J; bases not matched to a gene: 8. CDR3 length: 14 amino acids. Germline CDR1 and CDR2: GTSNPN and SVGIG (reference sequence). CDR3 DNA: TGTGCCTGGAGTGAGACAGGGTCAATCGACGAGCAGTACTTC. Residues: CAWSETGSIDEQYF.

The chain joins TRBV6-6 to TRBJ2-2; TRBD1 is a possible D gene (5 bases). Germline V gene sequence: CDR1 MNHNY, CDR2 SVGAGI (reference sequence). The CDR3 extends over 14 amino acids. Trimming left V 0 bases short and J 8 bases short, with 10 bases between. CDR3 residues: CASSYSPRDGELFF. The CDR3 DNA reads TGTGCCAGCAGTTACTCGCCCAGGGATGGGGAGCTGTTTTTT.

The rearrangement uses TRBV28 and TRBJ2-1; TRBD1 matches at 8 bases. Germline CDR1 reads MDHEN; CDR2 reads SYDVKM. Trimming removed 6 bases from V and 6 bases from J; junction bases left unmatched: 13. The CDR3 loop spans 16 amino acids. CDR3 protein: CASRHGQGWSSNEQFF. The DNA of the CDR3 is TGTGCCAGCAGACACGGACAGGGTTGGTCGTCCAATGAGCAGTTCTTC.

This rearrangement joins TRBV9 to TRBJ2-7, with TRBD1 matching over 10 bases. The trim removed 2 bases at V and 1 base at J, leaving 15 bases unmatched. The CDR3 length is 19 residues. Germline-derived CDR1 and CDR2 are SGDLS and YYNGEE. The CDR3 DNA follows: TGTGCCAGCAGCGTCTACCGGGGGACAGGGGTCGTGGAGTCCTACGAGCAGTACTTC. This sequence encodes CASSVYRGTGVVESYEQYF.

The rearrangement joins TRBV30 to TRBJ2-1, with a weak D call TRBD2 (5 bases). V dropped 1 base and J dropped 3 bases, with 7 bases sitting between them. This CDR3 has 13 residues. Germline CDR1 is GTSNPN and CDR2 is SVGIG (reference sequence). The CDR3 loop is CAWSAGIYNEQFF. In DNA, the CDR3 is TGTGCCTGGAGTGCCGGGATCTACAATGAGCAGTTCTTC.

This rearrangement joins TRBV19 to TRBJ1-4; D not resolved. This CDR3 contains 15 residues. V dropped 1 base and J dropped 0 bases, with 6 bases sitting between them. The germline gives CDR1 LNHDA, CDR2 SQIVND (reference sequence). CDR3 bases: TGTGCCAGTAGTATAGGGGGAGCAACTAATGAAAAACTGTTTTTT. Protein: CASSIGGATNEKLFF. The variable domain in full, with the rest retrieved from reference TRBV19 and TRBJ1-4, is DGGITQSPKYLFRKEGQNVTLSCEQNLNHDAMYWYRQDPGQGLRLIYYSQIVNDFQKGDIAEGYSVSREKKESFPLTVTSAQKNPTAFYLCASSIGGATNEKLFFGSGTQLSVL.

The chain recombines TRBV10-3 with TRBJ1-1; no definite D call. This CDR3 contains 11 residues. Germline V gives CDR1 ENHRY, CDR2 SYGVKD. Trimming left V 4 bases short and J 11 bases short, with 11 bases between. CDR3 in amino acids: CAISGGGDAFF. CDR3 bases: TGTGCCATCAGTGGTGGTGGAGACGCTTTCTTT.

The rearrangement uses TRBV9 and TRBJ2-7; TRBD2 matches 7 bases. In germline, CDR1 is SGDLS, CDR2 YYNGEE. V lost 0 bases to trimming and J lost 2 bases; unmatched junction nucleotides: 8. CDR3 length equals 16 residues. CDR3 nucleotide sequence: TGTGCCAGCAGCGTAGACGCTAGCGGTACTACCTACGAGCAGTACTTC. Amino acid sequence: CASSVDASGTTYEQYF.

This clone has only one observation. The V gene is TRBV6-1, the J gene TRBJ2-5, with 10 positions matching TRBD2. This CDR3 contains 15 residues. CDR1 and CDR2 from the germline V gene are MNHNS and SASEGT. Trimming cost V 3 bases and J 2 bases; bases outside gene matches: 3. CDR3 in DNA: TGTGCCAGCAGTGAGAGACTAGCGGGTCAAGAGACCCAGTACTTC. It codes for CASSERLAGQETQYF.

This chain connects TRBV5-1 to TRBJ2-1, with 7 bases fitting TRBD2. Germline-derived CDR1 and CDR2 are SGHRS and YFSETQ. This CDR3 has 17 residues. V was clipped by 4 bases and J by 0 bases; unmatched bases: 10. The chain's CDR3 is CASSQWAGVTSYNEQFF. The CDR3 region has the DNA TGCGCCAGCAGCCAGTGGGCGGGGGTTACCTCCTACAATGAGCAGTTCTTC.

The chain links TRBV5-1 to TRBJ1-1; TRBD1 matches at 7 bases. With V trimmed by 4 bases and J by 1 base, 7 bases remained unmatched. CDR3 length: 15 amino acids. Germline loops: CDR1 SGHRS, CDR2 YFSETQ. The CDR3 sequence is CASSTPGTANTEAFF. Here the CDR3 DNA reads TGCGCCAGCAGCACGCCCGGGACAGCGAACACTGAAGCTTTCTTT.